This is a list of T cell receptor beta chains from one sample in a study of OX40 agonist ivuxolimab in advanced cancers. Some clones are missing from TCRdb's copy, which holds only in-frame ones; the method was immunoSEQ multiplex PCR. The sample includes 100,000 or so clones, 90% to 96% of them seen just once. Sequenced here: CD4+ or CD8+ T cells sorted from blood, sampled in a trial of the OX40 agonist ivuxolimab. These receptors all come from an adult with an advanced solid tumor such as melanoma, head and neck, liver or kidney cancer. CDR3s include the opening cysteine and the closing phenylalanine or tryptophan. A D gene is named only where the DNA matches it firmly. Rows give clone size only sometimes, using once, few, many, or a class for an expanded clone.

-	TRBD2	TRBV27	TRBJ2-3	CASSPRLAGVLDTQYF	TGTGCCAGCAGTCCACGACTAGCGGGAGTGCTAGATACGCAGTATTTT
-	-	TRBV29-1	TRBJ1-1	CSVEIPQGETEAFF	TGCAGCGTTGAAATACCCCAGGGTGAGACTGAAGCTTTCTTT
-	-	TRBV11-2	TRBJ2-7	CASSSTVGLSYEQYF	TGTGCCAGCAGCTCTACGGTGGGCCTCTCCTACGAGCAGTACTTC
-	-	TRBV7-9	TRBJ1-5	CAATDSLNQPQHF	TGTGCCGCTACGGACAGCTTGAATCAGCCCCAGCATTTT
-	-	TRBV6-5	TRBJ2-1	CASSYPDNEQFF	TGTGCCAGCAGTTATCCGGACAATGAGCAGTTCTTC
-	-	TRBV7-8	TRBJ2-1	CASRPGLGDEQFF	TGTGCCAGCAGGCCCGGTCTGGGGGATGAGCAGTTCTTC
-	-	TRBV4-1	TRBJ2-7	CASSQDHSIEQYF	TGCGCCAGCAGCCAAGATCACAGCATTGAGCAGTACTTC
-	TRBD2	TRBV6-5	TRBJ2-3	CASSYLAGGTDTQYF	TGTGCCAGCAGTTACCTGGCGGGGGGGACAGATACGCAGTATTTT
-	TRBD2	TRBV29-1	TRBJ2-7	CSVEGSLAGAEQYF	TGCAGCGTTGAAGGTTCCCTAGCGGGAGCCGAGCAGTACTTC
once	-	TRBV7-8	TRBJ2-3	CASSPRVPDGLTDTQYF	TGTGCCAGCAGCCCCCGGGTCCCCGACGGGCTCACAGATACGCAGTATTTT